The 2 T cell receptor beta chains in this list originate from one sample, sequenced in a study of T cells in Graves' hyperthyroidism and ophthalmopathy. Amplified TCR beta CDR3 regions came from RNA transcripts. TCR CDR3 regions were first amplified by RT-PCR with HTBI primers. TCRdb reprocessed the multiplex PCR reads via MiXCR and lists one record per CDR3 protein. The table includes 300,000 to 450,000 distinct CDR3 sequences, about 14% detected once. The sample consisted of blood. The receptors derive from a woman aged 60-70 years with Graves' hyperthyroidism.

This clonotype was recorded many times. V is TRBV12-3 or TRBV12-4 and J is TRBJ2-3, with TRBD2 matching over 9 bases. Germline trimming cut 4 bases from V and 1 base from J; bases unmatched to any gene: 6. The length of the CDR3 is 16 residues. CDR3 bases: TGTGCCAGCAGTTCCCGGATAGCGGGGGGCACAGATACGCAGTATTTT. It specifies CASSSRIAGGTDTQYF.

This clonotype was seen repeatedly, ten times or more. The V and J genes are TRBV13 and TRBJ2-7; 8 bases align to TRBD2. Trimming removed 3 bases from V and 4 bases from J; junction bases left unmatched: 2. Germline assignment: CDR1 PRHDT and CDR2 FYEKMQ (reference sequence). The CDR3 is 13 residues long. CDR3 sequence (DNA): TGTGCCAGCAGCTTCCGCGGGGGGTACGAGCAGTACTTC. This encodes CASSFRGGYEQYF. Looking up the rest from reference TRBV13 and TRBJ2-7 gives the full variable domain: AAGVIQSPRHLIKEKRETATLKCYPIPRHDTVYWYQQGPGQDPQFLISFYEKMQSDKGSIPDRFSAQQFSDYHSELNMSSLELGDSALYFCASSFRGGYEQYFGPGTRLTVT.